This TCR beta chain was identified in a study of T cells in Graves' hyperthyroidism and ophthalmopathy. Study results and limitations: Blood samples included most of the expanded thyroid clonotypes exceeding 0.001. Ophthalmopathy cases were set apart from stable hyperthyroidism by a 13 V-J model.

Researchers amplified the TCR beta CDR3 regions from RNA transcripts. TCR CDR3 regions were first amplified by RT-PCR with HTBI primers. TCRdb itself ran the multiplex PCR reads through MiXCR, one entry per CDR3 protein. Of more than 550,000 distinct CDR3 sequences in the sample, roughly 45% are singletons; the top ten hold 6.5% to 9%. Patients were excluded for uncontrolled infection, other autoimmune disease, pregnancy or lactation. Per the germline V gene, CDR1 is SQVTM and CDR2 is ANQGSEA. Trimming cost V 7 bases and J 4 bases; bases outside gene matches: 6. The CDR3 runs to 13 residues. As concerns this clonotype: Antigen: not known.

The chain uses TRBV29-1 and TRBJ1-1; 10 nucleotides agree with TRBD1. Material for sequencing was peripheral blood or thyroid tissue (not recorded which). This TCR derives from an adult man with Graves' disease, either hyperthyroidism or ophthalmopathy (not recorded which). The chain's CDR3 is CSGLGQGSTEAFF. In DNA form, the CDR3 reads TGCAGCGGACTGGGACAGGGGTCCACTGAAGCTTTCTTT.